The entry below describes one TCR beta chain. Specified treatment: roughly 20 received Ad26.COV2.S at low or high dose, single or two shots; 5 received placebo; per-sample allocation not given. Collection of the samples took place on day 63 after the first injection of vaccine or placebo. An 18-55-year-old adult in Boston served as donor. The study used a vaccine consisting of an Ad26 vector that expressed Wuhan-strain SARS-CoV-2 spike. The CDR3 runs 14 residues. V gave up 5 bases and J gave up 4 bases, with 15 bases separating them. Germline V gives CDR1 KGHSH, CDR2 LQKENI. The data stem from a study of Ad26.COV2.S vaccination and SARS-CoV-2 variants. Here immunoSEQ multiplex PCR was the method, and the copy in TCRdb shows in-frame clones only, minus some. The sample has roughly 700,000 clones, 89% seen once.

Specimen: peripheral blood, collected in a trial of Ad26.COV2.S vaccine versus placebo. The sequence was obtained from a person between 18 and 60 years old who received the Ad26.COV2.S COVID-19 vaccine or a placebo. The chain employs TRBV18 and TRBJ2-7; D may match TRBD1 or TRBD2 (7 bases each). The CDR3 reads CASSAQGGGYEQYF. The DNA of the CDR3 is TGTGCCAGCTCAGCCCAGGGGGGAGGGTACGAGCAGTACTTC.